Listed below are T cell receptor beta chains from one sample, sequenced in a study of CD8+ T cells in alopecia areata. Method: immunoSEQ multiplex PCR; TCRdb's copy keeps in-frame clones and lacks some. The sample comprises 110,000 to 150,000 clones, about 60% of which are singletons, and around 6.6% rests with the top ten. Sequencing used CD4+ T cells sorted from blood, obtained at week 0. These receptors were taken from a human donor with alopecia areata. Each CDR3 is given with its conserved first and last residue. A D gene is named only where the DNA matches it firmly. Clone size appears in some rows only: once, few, many, or a class for an expanded clone.

once,TRBV6-5,TRBJ2-7,NA,CASSSRGTSVYEQYF
NA,TRBV6-1,TRBJ1-2,TRBD1,CASSDGQGSGYTF
NA,TRBV29-1,TRBJ2-2,NA,CSVDRGGAGELFF
NA,TRBV4-1,TRBJ2-1,NA,CASSQVTGLTNEQFF
NA,TRBV5-1,TRBJ2-1,NA,CASSLVGDSYNEQFF
NA,TRBV6-5,TRBJ1-5,NA,CASSYSEGSQPQHF
NA,TRBV29-1,TRBJ1-5,TRBD1,CSVGTGGANQPQHF
NA,TRBV2,TRBJ2-6,NA,CASSLDSSGANVLTF
NA,TRBV5-7,TRBJ1-5,NA,CASSSDFGLAIQPQHF
NA,TRBV11-2,TRBJ2-7,TRBD1,CASSRTGSLDEQYF
NA,TRBV7-2,TRBJ2-6,NA,CASSLVAGSSGANVLTF
NA,TRBV27,TRBJ2-7,NA,CASSLLSSGEQYF
NA,TRBV5-1,TRBJ1-1,TRBD1,CASSFDRGHPQNTEAFF
NA,TRBV2,TRBJ2-4,TRBD1,CASREGQGWYF
NA,TRBV4-1,NA,NA,CASSPYGIQYF
once,TRBV7-8,TRBJ2-3,NA,CASSLDTRVDTQYF
NA,TRBV14,TRBJ2-7,NA,CASSQTTYEQYF
many,TRBV4-3,TRBJ2-4,TRBD1,CASSQGVAGTGTNIQYF
NA,TRBV13,TRBJ1-1,TRBD1,CASSLNRDRGRTEAFF
NA,TRBV23-1,TRBJ1-2,NA,CASSPPGPGHFYGYTF